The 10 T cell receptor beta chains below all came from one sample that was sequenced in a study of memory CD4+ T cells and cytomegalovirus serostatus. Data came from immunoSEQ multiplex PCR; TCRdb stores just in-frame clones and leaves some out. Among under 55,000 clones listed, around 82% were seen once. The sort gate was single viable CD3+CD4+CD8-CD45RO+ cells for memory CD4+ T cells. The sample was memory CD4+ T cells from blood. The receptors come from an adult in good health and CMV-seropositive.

This CDR3 is CSVEDMAGGGYTF. CDR3 sequence (DNA): TGCAGCGTTGAAGATATGGCAGGAGGGGGCTACACCTTC. J is TRBJ1-2 and V is TRBV29-1; D ambiguous. Trimming shortened V by 0 bases and J by 8 bases, and 13 bases separated the two germline ends. Germline CDR1 is SQVTM and CDR2 is ANQGSEA. CDR3 length: 13 amino acids.

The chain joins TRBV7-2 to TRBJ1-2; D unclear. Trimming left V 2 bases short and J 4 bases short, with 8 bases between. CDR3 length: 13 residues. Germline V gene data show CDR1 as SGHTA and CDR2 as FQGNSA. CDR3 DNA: TGTGCCAGCAGCTTACAGGATACCTATGGCTACACCTTC. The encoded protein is CASSLQDTYGYTF.

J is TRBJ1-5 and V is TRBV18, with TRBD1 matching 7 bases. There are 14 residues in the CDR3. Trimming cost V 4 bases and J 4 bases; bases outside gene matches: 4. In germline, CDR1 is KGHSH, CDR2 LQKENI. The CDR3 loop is CASSLGTANQPQHF. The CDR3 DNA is TGTGCCAGCTCACTCGGGACAGCAAATCAGCCCCAGCATTTT.

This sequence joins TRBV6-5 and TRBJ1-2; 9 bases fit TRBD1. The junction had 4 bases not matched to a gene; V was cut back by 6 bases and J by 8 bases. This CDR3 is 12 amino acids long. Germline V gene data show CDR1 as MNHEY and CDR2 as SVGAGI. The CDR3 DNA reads TGTGCCAGCAGAGGGACAGGGAGAGGCTACACCTTC. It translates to CASRGTGRGYTF.

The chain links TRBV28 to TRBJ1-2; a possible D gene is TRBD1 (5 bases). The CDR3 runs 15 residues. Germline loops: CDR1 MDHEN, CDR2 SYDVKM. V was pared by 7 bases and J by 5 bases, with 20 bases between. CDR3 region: CASTTGPGGGYGYTF. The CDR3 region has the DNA TGTGCCAGCACCACAGGCCCCGGTGGGGGTTATGGCTACACCTTC.

The CDR3 sequence is CASRGTGVYEQYF. DNA for the CDR3: TGTGCCAGCAGGGGAACAGGGGTCTACGAGCAGTACTTC. The chain has TRBV25-1 and TRBJ2-7; 7 positions match TRBD1. V gave up 6 bases and J gave up 3 bases; unmatched junction bases: 5. CDR1 and CDR2 (germline): MGHDK, SYGVNS. CDR3 length: 13 amino acids.

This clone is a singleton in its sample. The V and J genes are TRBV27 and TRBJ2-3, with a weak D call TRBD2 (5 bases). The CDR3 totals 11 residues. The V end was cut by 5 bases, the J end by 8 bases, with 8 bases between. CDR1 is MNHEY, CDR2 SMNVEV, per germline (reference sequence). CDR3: CASSLAGTQYF. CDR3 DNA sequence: TGTGCCAGCAGTCTCGCGGGTACGCAGTATTTT.

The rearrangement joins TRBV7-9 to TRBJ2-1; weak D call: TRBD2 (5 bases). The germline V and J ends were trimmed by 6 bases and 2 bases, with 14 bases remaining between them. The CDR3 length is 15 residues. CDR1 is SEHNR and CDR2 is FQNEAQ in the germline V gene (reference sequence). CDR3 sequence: CASSLTRTTYNEQFF. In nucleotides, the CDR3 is TGTGCCAGCAGTTTAACTAGGACCACCTACAATGAGCAGTTCTTC.

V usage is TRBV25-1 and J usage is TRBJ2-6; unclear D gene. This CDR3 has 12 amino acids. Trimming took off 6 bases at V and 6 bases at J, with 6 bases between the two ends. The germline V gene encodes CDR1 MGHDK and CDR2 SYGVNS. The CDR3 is CASSRLANVLTF. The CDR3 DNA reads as TGTGCCAGCAGCCGGTTGGCCAACGTCCTGACTTTC.

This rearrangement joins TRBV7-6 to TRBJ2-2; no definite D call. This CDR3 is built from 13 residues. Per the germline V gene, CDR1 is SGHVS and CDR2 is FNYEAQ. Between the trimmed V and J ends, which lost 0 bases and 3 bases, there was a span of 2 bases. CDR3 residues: CASSLAYTGELFF. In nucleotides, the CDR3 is TGTGCCAGCAGCTTAGCGTACACCGGGGAGCTGTTTTTT. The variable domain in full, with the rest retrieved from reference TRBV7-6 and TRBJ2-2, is GAGVSQSPRYKVTKRGQDVALRCDPISGHVSLYWYRQALGQGPEFLTYFNYEAQQDKSGLPNDRFSAERPEGSISTLTIQRTEQRDSAMYRCASSLAYTGELFFGEGSRLTVL.